A selection of T cell receptor beta chains follows, all from one sample in a study of blood T cell repertoires in COVID-19. Libraries were prepared by immunoSEQ multiplex PCR; TCRdb keeps only in-frame clonotypes and omits some of them. The sample shows roughly 15,000 clones, 80% to 85% of them seen only once. Sequencing was done on a sample of peripheral blood. The receptors come from a man in his forties or fifties with active COVID-19. Each CDR3 is given without its conserved first and last residue. D genes are given only for firm matches.

j_gene: TRBJ2-4
v_gene: TRBV20-1
d_gene: .
CDR3aa: SASIAAKNIQY

j_gene: TRBJ2-1
v_gene: TRBV5-1
d_gene: TRBD1
CDR3aa: ASSLGQGLNEQF

j_gene: TRBJ2-1
v_gene: TRBV7-6
d_gene: .
CDR3aa: ASSLTGSAYNEQF

j_gene: TRBJ2-1
v_gene: TRBV9
d_gene: TRBD1
CDR3aa: ASSGSGQPNNEQF

j_gene: TRBJ2-7
v_gene: TRBV6-5
d_gene: TRBD1
CDR3aa: ASSYGADRVSYEQY

j_gene: TRBJ2-3
v_gene: TRBV19
d_gene: .
CDR3aa: ASASRSSDTQY

j_gene: TRBJ1-1
v_gene: TRBV3-1/TRBV3-2
d_gene: .
CDR3aa: ASSQDAGANF

j_gene: TRBJ1-4
v_gene: TRBV9
d_gene: TRBD1
CDR3aa: ASSGQGPNEKLF

j_gene: TRBJ2-3
v_gene: TRBV24-1
d_gene: .
CDR3aa: ATSDLEPPTDTQY

j_gene: TRBJ1-1
v_gene: TRBV28
d_gene: .
CDR3aa: ASSFGGASTEAF

j_gene: TRBJ2-7
v_gene: TRBV6-6
d_gene: .
CDR3aa: ASSSTGISRYEQY

j_gene: TRBJ2-1
v_gene: TRBV5-6
d_gene: TRBD2
CDR3aa: ASSWTSGTYEQF

j_gene: TRBJ2-7
v_gene: TRBV27
d_gene: .
CDR3aa: ASSSQGYEQY

j_gene: TRBJ1-3
v_gene: TRBV19
d_gene: .
CDR3aa: ASTSQDSGNTIY

j_gene: TRBJ2-1
v_gene: TRBV24-1
d_gene: TRBD2
CDR3aa: ATSDSWGVAGGYNEQF

j_gene: TRBJ2-7
v_gene: TRBV9
d_gene: .
CDR3aa: ASSVGPERPGNPTYEQY

j_gene: TRBJ1-1
v_gene: TRBV7-9
d_gene: TRBD1
CDR3aa: ASSSNRDRVTEAF

j_gene: TRBJ1-1
v_gene: TRBV24-1
d_gene: .
CDR3aa: ATTSGQYTEAF

j_gene: TRBJ2-5
v_gene: TRBV2
d_gene: TRBD1
CDR3aa: ASSDLGQGVSETQY

j_gene: TRBJ2-2
v_gene: TRBV7-9
d_gene: .
CDR3aa: ASSLVVGPGELF

j_gene: TRBJ2-1
v_gene: TRBV7-9
d_gene: TRBD2
CDR3aa: ASSLEASGSWNEQF

j_gene: TRBJ2-5
v_gene: TRBV7-6
d_gene: TRBD2
CDR3aa: ASSLNAGVSQETQY

j_gene: TRBJ1-2
v_gene: TRBV4-1
d_gene: .
CDR3aa: ASSQPYRARGYT

j_gene: TRBJ2-5
v_gene: TRBV7-2
d_gene: .
CDR3aa: ASSPLRAGYQETQY

j_gene: TRBJ1-2
v_gene: TRBV15
d_gene: .
CDR3aa: ATSSLTDTYGYT

j_gene: TRBJ2-7
v_gene: TRBV19
d_gene: .
CDR3aa: ASSIGQHYEQY

j_gene: TRBJ2-2
v_gene: TRBV11-1
d_gene: TRBD2
CDR3aa: ASSLSPLAVTGELF

j_gene: TRBJ2-1
v_gene: TRBV11-2
d_gene: TRBD2
CDR3aa: ASSFNLAGGPHNEQF

j_gene: TRBJ2-1
v_gene: TRBV6-2/TRBV6-3
d_gene: .
CDR3aa: ASSWSSYNEQF

j_gene: TRBJ2-7
v_gene: TRBV5-1
d_gene: TRBD2
CDR3aa: ASGEGFGLGGYEQY

j_gene: TRBJ2-3
v_gene: TRBV5-6
d_gene: .
CDR3aa: ASSLSSGSTDTQY

j_gene: TRBJ2-1
v_gene: TRBV4-1
d_gene: .
CDR3aa: ASSQATRQSSYNEQF

j_gene: TRBJ1-5
v_gene: TRBV3-1/TRBV3-2
d_gene: .
CDR3aa: ASSAGGNQPQH

j_gene: TRBJ1-2
v_gene: TRBV7-9
d_gene: TRBD1
CDR3aa: ASSALDRGIDGYT

j_gene: TRBJ2-1
v_gene: TRBV7-9
d_gene: TRBD2
CDR3aa: ASSLGTSVYNEQF

j_gene: TRBJ1-3
v_gene: TRBV9
d_gene: .
CDR3aa: ASSALYPGGDTIY

j_gene: TRBJ2-5
v_gene: TRBV10-2
d_gene: TRBD2
CDR3aa: ASSGLGGRETQY

j_gene: TRBJ1-1
v_gene: TRBV27
d_gene: .
CDR3aa: ASSPTAGMNTEAF

j_gene: TRBJ1-1
v_gene: TRBV7-2
d_gene: TRBD1
CDR3aa: ASSPRSGGTHPPEAF

j_gene: TRBJ2-1
v_gene: TRBV4-2
d_gene: TRBD1
CDR3aa: ASSQGWGQGDPAGSYNEQF

j_gene: TRBJ2-3
v_gene: TRBV9
d_gene: .
CDR3aa: ASSSSGYTDTQY

j_gene: TRBJ1-5
v_gene: TRBV19
d_gene: .
CDR3aa: ASTMGQHSNQPQH

j_gene: TRBJ1-2
v_gene: TRBV5-6
d_gene: TRBD1
CDR3aa: ASSLTGGRSYGYT

j_gene: TRBJ2-7
v_gene: TRBV15
d_gene: .
CDR3aa: ATSRTGDAYEQY

j_gene: TRBJ1-2
v_gene: TRBV11-2
d_gene: .
CDR3aa: ASSPDSSYGYT

j_gene: TRBJ2-7
v_gene: TRBV7-8
d_gene: .
CDR3aa: ASSPRGALAEQY

j_gene: TRBJ2-3
v_gene: TRBV2
d_gene: .
CDR3aa: ASSYTDTQY

j_gene: TRBJ1-4
v_gene: TRBV7-8
d_gene: .
CDR3aa: ASSLAGGATNEKLF

j_gene: TRBJ2-5
v_gene: TRBV9
d_gene: .
CDR3aa: ASSVYAGRGETQY

j_gene: TRBJ2-6
v_gene: TRBV5-6
d_gene: TRBD1
CDR3aa: ASSPGTGLLSGANVLT

j_gene: TRBJ2-7
v_gene: TRBV27
d_gene: .
CDR3aa: ASSPTAEYEQY

j_gene: TRBJ2-1
v_gene: TRBV7-9
d_gene: TRBD2
CDR3aa: ASSLGSSGRYYEQF

j_gene: TRBJ2-7
v_gene: TRBV9
d_gene: .
CDR3aa: ASSGQERSYEQY

j_gene: TRBJ2-5
v_gene: TRBV14
d_gene: .
CDR3aa: ASSQEGLGQETQY

j_gene: TRBJ2-1
v_gene: TRBV10-3
d_gene: .
CDR3aa: AIGDKHNEQF

j_gene: TRBJ2-1
v_gene: TRBV11-3
d_gene: .
CDR3aa: ASSLHPGQAAGGSYNEQF

j_gene: TRBJ2-2
v_gene: TRBV19
d_gene: .
CDR3aa: ASSLDRLKNTGELF

j_gene: TRBJ2-1
v_gene: TRBV7-9
d_gene: TRBD2
CDR3aa: ASSGTGTSGNNEQF